Included here is one T cell receptor beta chain sequence, with context. Mismatch with germline at one junction end may stem from a read error. The data originate from a study of cytomegalovirus exposure and HLA in healthy donors. The CDR3 is 12 amino acids. CDR1 is SGHDT, CDR2 YYEEEE, per germline. It was with 60 Vbeta and 13 Jbeta primers that the PCR ran. Repertoires were generated with immunoSEQ multiplex PCR, while TCRdb's copy carries only in-frame clones and drops some. The sample lists 200,000 to 250,000 clones; approximately 80% were seen once. This chain links TRBV5-6 with TRBJ2-5; 8 bases map to TRBD2. The receptor was derived from a middle-aged man in good health and CMV-seronegative. Sequenced input: PBMCs. The CDR3 loop reads CASSATGGGQHF. The CDR3 region has the DNA TGTGCCAGCAGCGCAACGGGGGGGGGCCAGCACTTC.